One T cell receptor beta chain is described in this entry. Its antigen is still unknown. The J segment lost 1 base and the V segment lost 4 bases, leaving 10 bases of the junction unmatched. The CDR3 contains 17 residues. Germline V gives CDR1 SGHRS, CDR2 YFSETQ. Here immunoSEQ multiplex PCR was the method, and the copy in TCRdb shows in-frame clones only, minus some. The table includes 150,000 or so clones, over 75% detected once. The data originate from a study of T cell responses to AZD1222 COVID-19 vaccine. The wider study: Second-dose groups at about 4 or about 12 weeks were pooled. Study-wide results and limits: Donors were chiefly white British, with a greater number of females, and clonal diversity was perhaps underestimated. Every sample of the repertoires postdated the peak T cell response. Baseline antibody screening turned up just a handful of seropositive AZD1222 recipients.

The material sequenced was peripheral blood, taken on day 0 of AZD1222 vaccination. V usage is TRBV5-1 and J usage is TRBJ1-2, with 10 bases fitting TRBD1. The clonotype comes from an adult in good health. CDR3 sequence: CASSVVTGGGINYGYTF. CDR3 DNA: TGCGCCAGCAGCGTGGTGACAGGGGGCGGAATTAACTATGGCTACACCTTC.